This passage covers 23 T cell receptor beta chains from one sample sequenced in a study of T cells in Graves' hyperthyroidism and ophthalmopathy. Using RNA transcripts as the source, TCR beta CDR3 regions were amplified. RT-PCR in the first round (using the HTBI primer set) targeted the TCR CDR3. MiXCR, run by TCRdb on the multiplex PCR reads, gives a single entry per CDR3 protein. The repertoire holds fewer than 450,000 distinct CDR3 sequences, about 17% seen once, with 34% in the top ten. Sequenced sample: blood. These receptors originate from a woman in her twenties or thirties with Graves' hyperthyroidism that later progressed to Graves' ophthalmopathy.

This clonotype appeared many times. The chain has TRBV5-1 and TRBJ2-2; the D is unclear. CDR1 and CDR2 (germline): SGHRS, YFSETQ. This CDR3 region has 15 residues. Trimming removed 0 bases from V and 1 base from J, with 7 bases in between. CDR3 DNA: TGCGCCAGCAGCTTGGACATGAAGAACACCGGGGAGCTGTTTTTT. This codes for CASSLDMKNTGELFF.

This clonotype was seen a few times. This chain uses TRBV12-3 or TRBV12-4 with TRBJ2-7, with D hard to call. Trimming pared 7 bases from V and 2 bases from J, leaving 15 bases between. The length of the CDR3 is 14 residues. The CDR3 loop is CASTLSTLPYEQYF. The DNA for the CDR3 is TGTGCCAGCACCTTGTCGACCCTCCCCTACGAGCAGTACTTC.

The chain combines TRBV6-2 or TRBV6-3 with TRBJ2-3; 8 nucleotides align to TRBD2. V lost 7 bases, J lost 4 bases, and 16 bases stayed unmatched. The CDR3 sequence is 17 residues long. Germline assignment: CDR1 MNHEY and CDR2 SVGEGT. The CDR3 sequence: CASTKRLGAGASDTQYF. In DNA, the CDR3 is TGTGCCAGCACCAAACGCCTCGGAGCGGGGGCCTCAGATACGCAGTATTTT.

This clonotype was seen at least ten times. The gene calls are TRBV4-1 and TRBJ1-5, with no clear D. Germline lookup yields CDR1 MGHRA and CDR2 YSYEKL. The CDR3 is 15 residues long. Trimming pared 1 base from V and 0 bases from J, leaving 7 bases between. The CDR3 DNA sequence: TGCGCCAGCAGCCAAGCGGTTTATAGCAATCAGCCCCAGCATTTT. Its translation is CASSQAVYSNQPQHF.

Many counts were recorded for this clonotype. The chain is built from TRBV27 and TRBJ2-4; D remains ambiguous. Trimming pared 4 bases from V and 0 bases from J, leaving 7 bases between. The CDR3 sequence is 14 residues long. Germline lookup yields CDR1 MNHEY and CDR2 SMNVEV (reference sequence). The CDR3 DNA follows: TGTGCCAGCAGTTCTCTTTTAGCCAAAAACATTCAGTACTTC. It specifies CASSSLLAKNIQYF.

This clonotype was detected ten times or more. The chain employs TRBV27 and TRBJ1-1; D is uncertain. Germline loops: CDR1 MNHEY, CDR2 SMNVEV (reference sequence). V was clipped by 6 bases and J by 5 bases, with 16 bases between them. The CDR3 contains 14 residues. CDR3 sequence reads: CASSPGLIRTEAFF. The CDR3 nucleotides read TGTGCCAGCAGCCCGGGCCTAATACGGACTGAAGCTTTCTTT.

This clonotype was found many times. The J gene is TRBJ2-7, the V gene TRBV11-2; D not certain. Germline values: CDR1 SGHAT, CDR2 FQNNGV. The CDR3 sequence is 15 residues long. Trimming removed 3 bases from V and 0 bases from J, with 12 bases in between. CDR3 region: CASSFGWASSYEQYF. Here the CDR3 DNA reads TGTGCCAGCAGCTTTGGATGGGCATCCTCCTACGAGCAGTACTTC.

This clonotype was recorded a few times. The chain's CDR3 is CASSPTGGARNIQYF. The DNA for the CDR3 is TGTGCCAGCAGTCCAACAGGGGGCGCGAGAAACATTCAGTACTTC. The V call is TRBV25-1, the J call TRBJ2-4; 9 nucleotides match TRBD1. V lost 5 bases and J lost 6; bases outside the gene matches: 8. The CDR3 runs to 15 residues. The V gene's germline CDR1 is MGHDK and CDR2 SYGVNS.

This clonotype has a count of ten or more. V and J are TRBV28 and TRBJ1-1, with a weak D call TRBD1 (6 bases). V was cut by 8 bases and J by 8 bases, with 15 bases left in between. This CDR3 spans 12 amino acids. Germline V gene data show CDR1 as MDHEN and CDR2 as SYDVKM. CDR3: CASGVGGPEAFF. CDR3 sequence (DNA): TGTGCCAGCGGGGTGGGGGGGCCCGAAGCTTTCTTT.

This clonotype was detected many times. The rearrangement joins TRBV28 to TRBJ2-7; D not resolved. CDR3 length: 14 residues. The V gene's germline CDR1 is MDHEN and CDR2 SYDVKM. V was trimmed by 8 bases and J by 2 bases, leaving 16 bases between them. This chain's CDR3 is CASSARVTAYEQYF. As DNA, the CDR3 is TGTGCCAGCTCCGCCCGCGTCACCGCCTACGAGCAGTACTTC.

Many counts were recorded for this clonotype. V and J are TRBV2 and TRBJ2-4; 7 nucleotides match TRBD2. Germline V CDR1 and CDR2: SNHLY, FYNNEI. With 5 bases clipped from V and 4 bases from J, the junction kept 11 bases outside the gene matches. The CDR3 extends over 16 amino acids. CDR3 sequence: CASSHLLGGEKNIQYF. DNA for the CDR3: TGTGCCAGCAGTCATCTTTTGGGGGGGGAGAAAAACATTCAGTACTTC.

The J gene is TRBJ2-2, the V gene TRBV7-9, with unresolved D. V lost 1 base to trimming and J lost 6 bases, with 12 bases between them. This CDR3 spans 15 amino acids. The V gene's germline CDR1 is SEHNR and CDR2 FQNEAQ (reference sequence). Here the CDR3 DNA reads TGTGCCAGCAGCTTAGTGTGGGCGCCGCCCGGGGAGCTGTTTTTT. This codes for CASSLVWAPPGELFF.

This clonotype was recorded many times. This chain connects TRBV2 to TRBJ2-7; possibly TRBD1 for D (6 bases). The ends were cut back, 6 bases at V and 2 bases at J, with 8 bases in the middle. This CDR3 has 12 residues. CDR1 and CDR2 from the germline V gene are SNHLY and FYNNEI. CDR3 sequence: CASRQGPYEQYF. The CDR3 DNA follows: TGTGCCAGCAGACAGGGACCCTACGAGCAGTACTTC.

This clonotype was detected many times. This sequence joins TRBV11-2 and TRBJ1-1, with a possible D match to TRBD1 (6 bases). V lost 2 bases to trimming and J lost 1 base, with 11 bases between them. Germline-derived CDR1 and CDR2 are SGHAT and FQNNGV. The CDR3 totals 15 residues. The CDR3 DNA reads TGTGCCAGCAGCTTAATTGGGGGCGGGAACACTGAAGCTTTCTTT. Translated: CASSLIGGGNTEAFF.

This clonotype was counted only a few times. The V gene is TRBV7-2, the J gene TRBJ1-5, with D unclear. Germline CDR1 reads SGHTA; CDR2 reads FQGNSA. Trimming stripped 2 bases from V and 7 bases from J, with 21 bases between. The CDR3 has 17 amino acids. CDR3 bases: TGTGCCAGCAGCTTAAGGCCCCGACAACATACTTCCCAGCCCCAGCATTTT. Amino acids: CASSLRPRQHTSQPQHF.

This clonotype was detected ten times or more. V gene TRBV6-1 combines with J gene TRBJ1-1, with a weak D call TRBD1 (6 bases). V lost 3 bases and J 8 bases, leaving 16 bases between the germline ends. From germline, CDR1 is MNHNS and CDR2 SASEGT. CDR3 length equals 14 residues. CDR3 sequence: CASSDQGYLREAFF. The CDR3 coding sequence is TGTGCCAGCAGTGATCAGGGGTACCTCAGAGAAGCTTTCTTT.

This clonotype was detected many times. The chain has TRBV19 and TRBJ1-2, with D uncertain. Deletions cut 7 bases from V and 5 bases from J, with 14 bases between. There are 13 residues in the CDR3. Germline values: CDR1 LNHDA, CDR2 SQIVND (reference sequence). The CDR3 loop reads CASTLLGFYGYTF. The CDR3 coding sequence is TGTGCCAGTACCCTCCTGGGGTTTTATGGCTACACCTTC.

This clonotype was observed a handful of times. The gene calls are TRBV3-1 and TRBJ2-3; 8 nucleotides match TRBD2. The CDR3 has 16 residues. Germline V gene sequence: CDR1 LGHDT, CDR2 YNNKEL (reference sequence). V trimming: 1 base; J trimming: 4 bases; junction bases outside the gene matches: 7. CDR3 amino acids: CASSQVSHGGADTQYF. The CDR3 DNA reads TGTGCCAGCAGCCAAGTGTCCCACGGGGGGGCAGATACGCAGTATTTT.

In this sample, this clonotype turned up many times. The gene calls are TRBV10-2 and TRBJ1-1; possibly TRBD1 for D (6 bases). The ends were cut back, 3 bases at V and 4 bases at J, with 9 bases in the middle. The CDR3 length is 13 residues. Germline CDR1 reads WSHSY; CDR2 reads SAAADI. The CDR3 spells CASSEGGLTEAFF. The CDR3, as DNA: TGCGCCAGCAGTGAAGGGGGACTCACTGAAGCTTTCTTT.

In this sample, this clonotype turned up many times. The chain recombines TRBV2 with TRBJ2-5; tentative D call: TRBD1 (6 bases). CDR3 length: 13 amino acids. The V gene lost 4 bases and the J gene lost 5 bases, with 11 bases spanning the gap. Germline assignment: CDR1 SNHLY and CDR2 FYNNEI. CDR3 sequence reads: CASSGSRGETQYF. For the CDR3, the DNA is TGTGCCAGCAGTGGCTCCAGGGGTGAGACCCAGTACTTC. The whole variable domain, remainder taken from reference TRBV2 and TRBJ2-5, is EPEVTQTPSHQVTQMGQEVILRCVPISNHLYFYWYRQILGQKVEFLVSFYNNEISEKSEIFDDQFSVERPDGSNFTLKIRSTKLEDSAMYFCASSGSRGETQYFGPGTRLLVL.

This clonotype has a handful of counts. The chain couples TRBV12-3 or TRBV12-4 to TRBJ2-7; 8 nucleotides align to TRBD2. The CDR3 is made up of 15 amino acids. V gave up 3 bases and J gave up 2 bases; unmatched junction bases: 6. DNA for the CDR3: TGTGCCAGCAGTTTGGGGCGGGGGGCCCCCTACGAGCAGTACTTC. It translates to CASSLGRGAPYEQYF.

This clonotype was seen many times. The CDR3 reads CASSIVGGGDEQFF. DNA for the CDR3: TGTGCCAGTAGTATAGTCGGGGGAGGAGATGAGCAGTTCTTC. This chain uses TRBV19 with TRBJ2-1; D possibly corresponds to TRBD2 (6 bases). V was pared by 1 base and J by 8 bases, with 12 bases between. The CDR3 is made up of 14 amino acids. Germline V gives CDR1 LNHDA, CDR2 SQIVND (reference sequence). Drawing the rest from reference TRBV19 and TRBJ2-1, the complete variable domain is DGGITQSPKYLFRKEGQNVTLSCEQNLNHDAMYWYRQDPGQGLRLIYYSQIVNDFQKGDIAEGYSVSREKKESFPLTVTSAQKNPTAFYLCASSIVGGGDEQFFGPGTRLTVL.

This clonotype has only a few counts. The V and J genes are TRBV6-1 and TRBJ2-1, with 11 bases that match TRBD2. Germline CDR1 and CDR2: MNHNS and SASEGT. CDR3 length: 14 residues. With 4 bases clipped from V and 8 bases from J, the junction kept 4 bases outside the gene matches. CDR3 nucleotides: TGTGCCAGCAGTGTTCTAGCGGGAGGCGATGAGCAGTTCTTC. It is translated as CASSVLAGGDEQFF.